This paragraph covers one T cell receptor (beta chain) sequence. Antigen: not known. The data stem from a study of T cell responses to AZD1222 COVID-19 vaccine. Study-wide background: Second doses at about 4 or about 12 weeks were pooled.

The repertoire was sequenced with immunoSEQ multiplex PCR; TCRdb's copy has only in-frame clones and lacks some. The table records more than 95,000 clones, around 90% of them present only once. Whole-study results and caveats: There were vaccine-associated CD4 TCRs across spike, dominant at 160-218 and 743-854. Two doses of AZD1222 preceded a rise in Spike-specific TCR breadth and depth. Baseline serology detected seropositivity in only 5 to 7 AZD1222 recipients.

The CDR3 has 15 amino acids. Trimming shortened V by 4 bases and J by 0 bases, and 11 bases separated the two germline ends. The germline gives CDR1 SGDLS, CDR2 YYNGEE. The V and J genes are TRBV9 and TRBJ1-5, with D possibly being TRBD1 (6 bases). The sample in question was peripheral blood, obtained on day 0 of AZD1222 vaccination. The clonotype originates from an adult in good health. CDR3 DNA sequence: TGTGCCAGCAGCCTGGGACAATATAGCAATCAGCCCCAGCATTTT. It is translated as CASSLGQYSNQPQHF.